This TCR beta chain originates from a study of blood T cell repertoires in COVID-19. For the study at large: Samples taken during acute and convalescent COVID-19 were collected in the United States, Italy and Spain. The analysed material was cDNA or gDNA that came from T cells, B-cell-depleted T cells, or PBMCs.

The CDR3 covers 15 residues. Germline V lookup: CDR1 SGDLS, CDR2 YYNGEE. The V gene end was trimmed by 0 bases and the J gene end by 8 bases; junction bases not matched to a gene: 8. Original handling: From reference gene primer amplification, estimates of nucleated cell counts were derived. Assay used: immunoSEQ multiplex PCR; TCRdb lists only in-frame clones, some missing. The DNA gave D and trimming, while V, J and clone size come from that table. Here the sample spans around 64,000 clones, approximately 79% being singletons. The rearrangement links TRBV9 to TRBJ2-5; 9 nucleotides agree with TRBD2. The specimen was peripheral blood. The source of this sequence is a man between 60 and 70 years old with acute or convalescent COVID-19. CDR3 protein: CASSVAASGIGTQYF. DNA for the CDR3: TGTGCCAGCAGCGTAGCCGCTAGCGGGATAGGCACCCAGTACTTC.